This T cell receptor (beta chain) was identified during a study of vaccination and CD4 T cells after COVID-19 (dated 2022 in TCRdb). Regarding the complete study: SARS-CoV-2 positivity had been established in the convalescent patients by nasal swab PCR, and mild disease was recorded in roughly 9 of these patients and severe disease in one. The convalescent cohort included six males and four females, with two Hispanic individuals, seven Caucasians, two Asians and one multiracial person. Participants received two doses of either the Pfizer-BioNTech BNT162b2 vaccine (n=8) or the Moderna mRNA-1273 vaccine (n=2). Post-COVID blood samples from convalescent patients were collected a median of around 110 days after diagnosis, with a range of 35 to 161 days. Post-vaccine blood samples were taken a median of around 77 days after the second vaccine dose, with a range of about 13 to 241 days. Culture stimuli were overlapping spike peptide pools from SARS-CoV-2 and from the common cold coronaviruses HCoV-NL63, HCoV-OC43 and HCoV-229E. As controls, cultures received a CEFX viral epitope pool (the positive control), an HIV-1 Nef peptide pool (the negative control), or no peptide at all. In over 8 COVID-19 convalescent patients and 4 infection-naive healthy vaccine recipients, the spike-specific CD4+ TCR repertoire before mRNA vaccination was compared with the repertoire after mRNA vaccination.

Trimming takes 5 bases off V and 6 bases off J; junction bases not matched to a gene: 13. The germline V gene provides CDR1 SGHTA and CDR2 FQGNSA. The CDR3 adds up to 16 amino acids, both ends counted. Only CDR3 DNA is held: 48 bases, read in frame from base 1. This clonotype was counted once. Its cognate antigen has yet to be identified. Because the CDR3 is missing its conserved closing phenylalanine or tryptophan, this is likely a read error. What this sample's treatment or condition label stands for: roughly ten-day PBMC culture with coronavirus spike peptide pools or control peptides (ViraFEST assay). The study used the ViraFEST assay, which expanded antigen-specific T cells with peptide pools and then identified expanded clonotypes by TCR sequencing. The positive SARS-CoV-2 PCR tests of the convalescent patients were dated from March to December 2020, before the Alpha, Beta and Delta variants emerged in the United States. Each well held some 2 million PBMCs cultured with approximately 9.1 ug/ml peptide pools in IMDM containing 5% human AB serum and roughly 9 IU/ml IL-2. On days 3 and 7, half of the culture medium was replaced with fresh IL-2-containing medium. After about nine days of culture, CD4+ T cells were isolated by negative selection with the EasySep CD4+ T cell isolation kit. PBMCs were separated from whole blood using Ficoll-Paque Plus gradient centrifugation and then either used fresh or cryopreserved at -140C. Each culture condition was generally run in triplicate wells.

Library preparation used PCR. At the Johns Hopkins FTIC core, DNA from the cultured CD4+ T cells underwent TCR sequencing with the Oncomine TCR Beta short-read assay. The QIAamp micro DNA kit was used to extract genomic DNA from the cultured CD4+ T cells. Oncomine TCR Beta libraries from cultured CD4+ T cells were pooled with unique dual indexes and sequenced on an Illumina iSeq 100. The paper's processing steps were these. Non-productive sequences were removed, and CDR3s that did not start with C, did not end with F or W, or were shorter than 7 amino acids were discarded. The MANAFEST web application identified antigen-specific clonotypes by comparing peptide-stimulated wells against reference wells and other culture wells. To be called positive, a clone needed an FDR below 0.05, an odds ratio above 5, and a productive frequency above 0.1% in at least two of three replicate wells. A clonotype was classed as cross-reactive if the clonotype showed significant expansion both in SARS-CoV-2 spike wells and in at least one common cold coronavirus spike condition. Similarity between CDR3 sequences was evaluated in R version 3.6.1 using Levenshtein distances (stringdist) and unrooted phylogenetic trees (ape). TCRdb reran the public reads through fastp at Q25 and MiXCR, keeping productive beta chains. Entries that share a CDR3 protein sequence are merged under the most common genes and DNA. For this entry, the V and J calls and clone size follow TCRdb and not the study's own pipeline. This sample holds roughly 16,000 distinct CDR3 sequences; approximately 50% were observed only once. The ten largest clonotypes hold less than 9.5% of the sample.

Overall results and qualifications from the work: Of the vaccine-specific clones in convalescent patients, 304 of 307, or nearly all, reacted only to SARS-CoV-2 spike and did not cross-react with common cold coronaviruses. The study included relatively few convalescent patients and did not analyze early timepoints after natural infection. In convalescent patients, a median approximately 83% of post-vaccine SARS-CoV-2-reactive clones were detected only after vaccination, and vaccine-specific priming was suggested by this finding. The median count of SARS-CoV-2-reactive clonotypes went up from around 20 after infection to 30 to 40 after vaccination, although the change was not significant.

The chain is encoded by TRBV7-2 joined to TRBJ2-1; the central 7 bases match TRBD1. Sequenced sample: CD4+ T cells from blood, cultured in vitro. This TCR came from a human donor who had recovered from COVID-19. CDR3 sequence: CASSPRRQGVLNEQFS. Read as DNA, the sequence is TGTGCCAGCAGCCCCCGGCGCCAGGGGGTCCTCAATGAGCAGTTCTCC.